This is a list of T cell receptor beta chains from one sample in a study of identical twins. TCRdb re-derived calls from the 5' RACE reads in MiXCR, one entry per CDR3 protein. This sample has about 890,000 distinct CDR3 sequences; over 9% occur once, and the top ten carry around 1.5%. These data were likewise used in another study, on yellow fever vaccine responses in identical twins.

Sequencing was carried out using PBMCs. The receptors were gathered from a woman under 30 in good health. CDR3s include the opening cysteine and the closing phenylalanine or tryptophan. D genes are given only for firm matches. Clone size is shown for a subset of rows, as once, few, many or a class of expanded clone.

J,size,D,length,V,DNA,CDR3
TRBJ2-1,few,TRBD2,13,TRBV4-1,TGCGCCAGCAGCCAAGCCGGGAGGGATGAGCAGTTCTTC,CASSQAGRDEQFF
TRBJ2-2,many,NA,13,TRBV4-1,TGCGCCAGCAGCCAAGGGGTCCCCGGGGAGCTGTTTTTT,CASSQGVPGELFF
TRBJ2-1,few,NA,14,TRBV12-3/TRBV12-4,TGTGCCAGCAGCCCCCCCCGAGACTACAATGAGCAGTTCTTC,CASSPPRDYNEQFF
TRBJ1-5,few,NA,17,TRBV4-1,TGCGCCAGCAGCCAAGTGGATCTGGGGGTGAATTATCAGCCCCAGCATTTT,CASSQVDLGVNYQPQHF
TRBJ2-5,NA,TRBD2,16,TRBV28,TGTGCCAGCAGTCTCCCCAGCGGGGTCCCTTTGGAGACCCAGTACTTC,CASSLPSGVPLETQYF
TRBJ2-7,few,TRBD1,15,TRBV20-1,TGCAGTGCCAGAGGGAGACAGGGGGCTATCTACGAGCAGTACTTC,CSARGRQGAIYEQYF
TRBJ2-7,few,NA,17,TRBV6-5,TGTGCCAGCAGTTTAAGTTGGACGGCGGTTGGACTCTACGAGCAGTACTTC,CASSLSWTAVGLYEQYF
TRBJ1-2,few,NA,15,TRBV3-1,TGTGCCAGCAGCCAATCGGACATATCTAACTATGGCTACACCTTC,CASSQSDISNYGYTF
TRBJ2-5,NA,NA,14,TRBV28,TGTGCCAGCAGACCTGACAGCATCGGGGAGACCCAGTACTTC,CASRPDSIGETQYF
TRBJ2-7,few,NA,14,TRBV12-3/TRBV12-4,TGTGCCAGCAGTTTAGCGCTCCATCAGGGCGAGCAGTACTTC,CASSLALHQGEQYF
TRBJ2-1,NA,NA,16,TRBV6-4,TGTGCCAGCAGTGACTCGAGTCGAGTATCCTACAATGAGCAGTTCTTC,CASSDSSRVSYNEQFF
TRBJ2-3,few,NA,13,TRBV19,TGTGCCAGTAGTATAGGGATTATAAATACGCAGTATTTT,CASSIGIINTQYF
TRBJ2-3,few,TRBD2,14,TRBV2,TGTGCCAGCGATGGCGGGGGGATCTCAGATACGCAGTATTTT,CASDGGGISDTQYF
TRBJ2-5,many,TRBD2,14,TRBV20-1,TGCAGTGTTCCTAGCGGGGGGGCAGGGGAGACCCAGTACTTC,CSVPSGGAGETQYF
TRBJ2-2,few,NA,16,TRBV7-8,TGTGCCAGCAGCTTAAGGACACCCGGGGGCACCGGGGAGCTGTTTTTT,CASSLRTPGGTGELFF
TRBJ1-2,NA,NA,12,TRBV28,TGTGCCAGCGGACCCGCTCGCAAGGGCTACACCTTC,CASGPARKGYTF
TRBJ1-2,few,NA,12,TRBV20-1,TGCAGTGCTAGAAAGGGTACCTATGGCTACACCTTC,CSARKGTYGYTF
TRBJ1-5,many,NA,16,TRBV18,TGTGCCAGCTCACCTCGGTTAGGGCAGCCTGATCAGCCCCAGCATTTT,CASSPRLGQPDQPQHF
TRBJ1-1,NA,NA,13,TRBV19,TGTGCCAGTAGTCTGGGCCAGGCCACTGAAGCTTTCTTT,CASSLGQATEAFF
TRBJ2-5,many,NA,15,TRBV25-1,TGTGCCACCAGACGGGGACCCCTTTACCAAGAGACCCAGTACTTC,CATRRGPLYQETQYF
TRBJ2-7,NA,NA,16,TRBV11-2,TGTGCCAGCAGCTTAGATCGGAGGACATCGAATTCCGAGCAGTACTTC,CASSLDRRTSNSEQYF
TRBJ1-2,few,TRBD1,15,TRBV5-1,TGCGCCAGCAGCTTGGCAGGGGGGCATTCCTATGGCTACACCTTC,CASSLAGGHSYGYTF
TRBJ2-3,few,NA,16,TRBV7-2,TGTGCCAGCAGCTTAGGTGGGGGCTCCCGCACAGATACGCAGTATTTT,CASSLGGGSRTDTQYF
TRBJ1-3,few,TRBD1,19,TRBV10-3,TGTGCCATCAGTGAGTCCGATGGGGGACAGGACCTCTCTGGAAACACCATATATTTT,CAISESDGGQDLSGNTIYF
TRBJ2-6,NA,NA,16,TRBV7-6,TGTGCCAGCAGCTTAGAAGGTCCCTCTGGGGCCAACGTCCTGACTTTC,CASSLEGPSGANVLTF
TRBJ2-3,once,TRBD1,15,TRBV6-5,TGTGCCAGCAGTTATGACAGGGGGCGGACAGATACGCAGTATTTT,CASSYDRGRTDTQYF
TRBJ2-3,few,TRBD2,18,TRBV5-1,TGCGCCAGCAGCAATCCAGAGCGGGGGGCCCGGAGCACAGATACGCAGTATTTT,CASSNPERGARSTDTQYF
TRBJ2-6,NA,NA,18,TRBV12-3/TRBV12-4,TGTGCCAGCAGTTTCCTACCGGGACGGTACTCTGGGGCCAACGTCCTGACTTTC,CASSFLPGRYSGANVLTF
TRBJ2-3,NA,TRBD2,16,TRBV20-1,TGCAGTGCTAGGGGACTAGCGGGGGTGTTCACAGATACGCAGTATTTT,CSARGLAGVFTDTQYF
TRBJ2-3,NA,NA,15,TRBV7-3,TGTGCCAGCAGCCCCTCAAAGGGCCATTCAGATACGCAGTATTTT,CASSPSKGHSDTQYF
TRBJ2-1,NA,TRBD2,16,TRBV6-1,TGTGCCAGCAGTGGGACTAGCGGGGGGGCGTACAATGAGCAGTTCTTC,CASSGTSGGAYNEQFF
TRBJ1-5,NA,NA,15,TRBV6-1,TGTGCCAGCGGGGACCGTCAAATTAGCAATCAGCCCCAGCATTTT,CASGDRQISNQPQHF
TRBJ2-4,NA,TRBD2,15,TRBV5-6,TGTGCCAGCCACTTATGGGGGGGACTTAAAAACATTCAGTACTTC,CASHLWGGLKNIQYF
TRBJ2-3,few,TRBD2,15,TRBV5-1,TGCGCCAGCAATCTAGCGGGCACTAGCACAGATACGCAGTATTTT,CASNLAGTSTDTQYF
TRBJ1-2,many,TRBD1,16,TRBV6-5,TGTGCCAGCAGTTACTCGGGACAGGGGGTAGGGTATGGCTACACCTTC,CASSYSGQGVGYGYTF
TRBJ2-2,few,NA,13,TRBV14,TGTGCCAGCAGCCCGGCGATGACCGGGGAGCTGTTTTTT,CASSPAMTGELFF
TRBJ2-3,NA,NA,15,TRBV4-2,TGTGCCAGCAGCCAAGCTCGTAGCGGCACAGATACGCAGTATTTT,CASSQARSGTDTQYF
TRBJ2-1,few,TRBD1,16,TRBV15,TGTGCCACCAGCTTGCCTAGGGGGCTCACCTACAATGAGCAGTTCTTC,CATSLPRGLTYNEQFF
TRBJ2-5,few,NA,15,TRBV19,TGTGCCAGTAGTATCCTCCACACAGTCAAAGAGACCCAGTACTTC,CASSILHTVKETQYF
TRBJ2-7,few,TRBD1,16,TRBV4-1,TGCGCCAGCAGCCATGCTCCGGGACAGGGGGCCTACGAGCAGTACTTC,CASSHAPGQGAYEQYF
TRBJ2-1,NA,TRBD2,17,TRBV14,TGTGCCAGCAGCCAAGAGAAGGGGACTACCTATGCCAATGAGCAGTTCTTC,CASSQEKGTTYANEQFF
TRBJ1-2,NA,NA,13,TRBV7-9,TGTGCCAGCAGCTTAGAGAGGCAGAATGGCTACACCTTC,CASSLERQNGYTF
TRBJ2-5,NA,TRBD1,16,TRBV28,TGTGCCAGCAGCTATATCGTACAGGGGGCGGGAGAGACCCAGTACTTC,CASSYIVQGAGETQYF
TRBJ2-1,NA,NA,16,TRBV3-1,TGTGCCAGCAGCCAAGATTCCGCAGGCTTGGTTAATGAGCAGTTCTTC,CASSQDSAGLVNEQFF
TRBJ2-7,few,NA,14,TRBV29-1,TGCAGCGTTGAGGTTGGAACGAGTTCCTACGAGCAGTACTTC,CSVEVGTSSYEQYF